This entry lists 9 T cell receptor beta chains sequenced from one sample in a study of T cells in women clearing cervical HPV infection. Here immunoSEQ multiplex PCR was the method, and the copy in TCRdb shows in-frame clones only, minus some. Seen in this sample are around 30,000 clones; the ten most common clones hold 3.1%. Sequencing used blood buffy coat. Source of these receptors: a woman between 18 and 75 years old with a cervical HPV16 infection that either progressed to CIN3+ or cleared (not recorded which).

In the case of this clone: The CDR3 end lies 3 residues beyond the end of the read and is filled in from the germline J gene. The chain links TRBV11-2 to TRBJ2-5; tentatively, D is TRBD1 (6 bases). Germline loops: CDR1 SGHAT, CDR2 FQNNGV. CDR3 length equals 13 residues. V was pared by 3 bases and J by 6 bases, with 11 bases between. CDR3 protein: CASSFGGPKTQYF. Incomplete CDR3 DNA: TGTGCCAGCAGCTTTGGGGGCCCTAAGACC. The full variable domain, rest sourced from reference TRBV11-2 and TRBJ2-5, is EAGVAQSPRYKIIEKRQSVAFWCNPISGHATLYWYQQILGQGPKLLIQFQNNGVVDDSQLPKDRFSAERLKGVDSTLKIQPAKLEDSAVYLCASSFGGPKTQYFGPGTRLLVL.

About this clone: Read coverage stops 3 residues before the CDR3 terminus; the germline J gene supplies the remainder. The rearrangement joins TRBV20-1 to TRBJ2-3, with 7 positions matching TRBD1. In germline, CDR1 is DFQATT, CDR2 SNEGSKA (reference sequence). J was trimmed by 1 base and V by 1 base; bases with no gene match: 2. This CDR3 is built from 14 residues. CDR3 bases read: TGCAGTGCTAGAGTAGGACAGGGCACAGATACG. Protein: CSARVGQGTDT. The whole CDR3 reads CSARVGQGTDTQYF.

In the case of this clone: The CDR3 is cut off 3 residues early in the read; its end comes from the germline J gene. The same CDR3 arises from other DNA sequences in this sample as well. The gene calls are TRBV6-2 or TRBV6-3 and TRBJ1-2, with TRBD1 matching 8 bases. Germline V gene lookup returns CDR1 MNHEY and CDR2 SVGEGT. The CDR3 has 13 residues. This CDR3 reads CASSPRTGSGYTF. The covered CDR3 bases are TGTGCCAGCAGTCCACGGACAGGGAGCGGG.

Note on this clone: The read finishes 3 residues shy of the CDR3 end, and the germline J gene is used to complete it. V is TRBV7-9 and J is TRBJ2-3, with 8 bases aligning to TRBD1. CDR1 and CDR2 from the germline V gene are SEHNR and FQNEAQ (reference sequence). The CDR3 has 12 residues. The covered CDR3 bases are TGTGCCAGCAGCCACAGGGGGGAGACG. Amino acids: CASSHRGET. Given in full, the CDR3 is CASSHRGETQYF. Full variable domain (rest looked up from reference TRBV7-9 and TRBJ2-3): DTGVSQNPRHKITKRGQNVTFRCDPISEHNRLYWYRQTLGQGPEFLTYFQNEAQLEKSRLLSDRFSAERPKGSFSTLEIQRTEQGDSAMYLCASSHRGETQYFGPGTRLTVL.

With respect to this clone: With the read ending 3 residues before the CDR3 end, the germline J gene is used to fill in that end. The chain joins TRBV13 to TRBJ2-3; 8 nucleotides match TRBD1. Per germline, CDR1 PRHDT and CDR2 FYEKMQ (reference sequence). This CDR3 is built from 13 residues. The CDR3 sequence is CASSITGGETQYF. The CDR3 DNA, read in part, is TGTGCCAGCAGCATTACAGGGGGTGAGACG.

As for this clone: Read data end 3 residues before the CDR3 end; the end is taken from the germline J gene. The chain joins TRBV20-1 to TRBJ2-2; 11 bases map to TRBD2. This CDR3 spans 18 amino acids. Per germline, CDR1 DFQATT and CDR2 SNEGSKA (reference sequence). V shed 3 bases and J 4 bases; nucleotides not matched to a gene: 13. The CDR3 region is CSASRLPTSGDPTGELFF. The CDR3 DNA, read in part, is TGCAGTGCTAGTCGACTACCGACTAGCGGGGATCCCACCGGGGAG.

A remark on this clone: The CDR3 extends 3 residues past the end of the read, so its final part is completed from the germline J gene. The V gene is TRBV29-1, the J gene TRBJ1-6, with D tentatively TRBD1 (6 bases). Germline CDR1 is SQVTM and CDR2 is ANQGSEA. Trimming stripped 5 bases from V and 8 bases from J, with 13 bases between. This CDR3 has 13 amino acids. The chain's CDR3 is CSVQLQGDSPLHF. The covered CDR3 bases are TGCAGCGTTCAGCTACAGGGCGATTCACCC.

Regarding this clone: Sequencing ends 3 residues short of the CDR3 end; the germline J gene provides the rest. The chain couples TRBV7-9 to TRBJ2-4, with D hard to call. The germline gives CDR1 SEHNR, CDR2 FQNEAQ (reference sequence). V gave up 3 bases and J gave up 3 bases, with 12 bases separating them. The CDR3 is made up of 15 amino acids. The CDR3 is CASSFSSPGKNIQYF. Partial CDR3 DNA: TGTGCCAGCAGCTTCTCATCTCCGGGCAAAAACATT.

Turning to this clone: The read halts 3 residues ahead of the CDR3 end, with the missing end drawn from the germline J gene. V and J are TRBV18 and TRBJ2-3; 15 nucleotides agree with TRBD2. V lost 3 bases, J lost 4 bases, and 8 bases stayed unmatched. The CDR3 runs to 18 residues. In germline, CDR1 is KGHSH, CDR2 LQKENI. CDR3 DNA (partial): TGTGCCAGCTCACCCTGGACTAGCGGGGGGGGCGGCGCAGATACG. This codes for CASSPWTSGGGGADT. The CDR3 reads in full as CASSPWTSGGGGADTQYF. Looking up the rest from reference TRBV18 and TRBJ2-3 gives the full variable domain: NAGVMQNPRHLVRRRGQEARLRCSPMKGHSHVYWYRQLPEEGLKFMVYLQKENIIDESGMPKERFSAEFPKEGPSILRIQQVVRGDSAAYFCASSPWTSGGGGADTQYFGPGTRLTVL.